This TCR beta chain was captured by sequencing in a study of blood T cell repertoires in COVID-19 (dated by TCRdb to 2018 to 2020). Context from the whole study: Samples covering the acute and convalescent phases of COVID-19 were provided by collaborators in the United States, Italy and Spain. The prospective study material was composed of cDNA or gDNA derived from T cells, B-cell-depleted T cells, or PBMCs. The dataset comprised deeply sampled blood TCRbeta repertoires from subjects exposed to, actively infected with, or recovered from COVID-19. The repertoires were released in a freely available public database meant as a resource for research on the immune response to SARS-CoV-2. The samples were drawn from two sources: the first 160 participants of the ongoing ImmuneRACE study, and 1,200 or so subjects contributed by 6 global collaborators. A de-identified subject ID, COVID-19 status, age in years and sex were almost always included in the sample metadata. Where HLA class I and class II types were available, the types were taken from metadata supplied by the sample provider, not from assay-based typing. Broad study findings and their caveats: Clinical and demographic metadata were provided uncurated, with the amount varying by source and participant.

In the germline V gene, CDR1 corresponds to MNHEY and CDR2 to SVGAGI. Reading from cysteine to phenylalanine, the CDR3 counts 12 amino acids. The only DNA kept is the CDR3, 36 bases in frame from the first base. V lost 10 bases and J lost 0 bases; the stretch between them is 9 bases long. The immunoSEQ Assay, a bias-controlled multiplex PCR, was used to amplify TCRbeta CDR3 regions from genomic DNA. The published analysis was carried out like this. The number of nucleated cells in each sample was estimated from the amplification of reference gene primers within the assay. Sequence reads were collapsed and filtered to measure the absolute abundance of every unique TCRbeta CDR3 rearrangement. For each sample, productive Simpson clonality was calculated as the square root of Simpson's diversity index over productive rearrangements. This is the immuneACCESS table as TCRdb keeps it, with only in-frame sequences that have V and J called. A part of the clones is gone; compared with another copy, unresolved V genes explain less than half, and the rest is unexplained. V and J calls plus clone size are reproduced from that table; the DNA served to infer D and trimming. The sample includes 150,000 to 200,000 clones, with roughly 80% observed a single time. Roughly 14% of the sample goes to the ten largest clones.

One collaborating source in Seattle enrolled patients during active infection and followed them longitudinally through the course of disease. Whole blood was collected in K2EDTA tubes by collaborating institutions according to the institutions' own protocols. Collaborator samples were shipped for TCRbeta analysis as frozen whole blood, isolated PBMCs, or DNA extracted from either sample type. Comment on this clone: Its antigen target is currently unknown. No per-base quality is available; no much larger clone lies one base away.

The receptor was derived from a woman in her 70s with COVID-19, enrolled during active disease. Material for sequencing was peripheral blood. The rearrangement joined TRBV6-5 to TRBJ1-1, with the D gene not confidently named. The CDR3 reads CAIQNLNTEAFF. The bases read TGTGCCATACAGAACCTGAACACTGAAGCTTTCTTT.